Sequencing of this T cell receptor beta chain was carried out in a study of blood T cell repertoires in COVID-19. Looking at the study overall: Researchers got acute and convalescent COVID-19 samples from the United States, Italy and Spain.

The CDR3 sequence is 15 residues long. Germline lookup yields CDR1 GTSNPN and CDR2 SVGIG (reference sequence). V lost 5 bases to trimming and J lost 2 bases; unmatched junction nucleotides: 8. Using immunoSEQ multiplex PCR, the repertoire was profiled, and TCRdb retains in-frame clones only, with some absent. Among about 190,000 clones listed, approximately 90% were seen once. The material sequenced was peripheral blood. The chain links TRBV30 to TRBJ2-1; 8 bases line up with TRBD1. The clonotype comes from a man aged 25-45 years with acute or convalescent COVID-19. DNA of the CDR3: TGTGCCTGGGCTGGGGGGACAGGAACCTACAATGAGCAGTTCTTC. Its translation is CAWAGGTGTYNEQFF.